Described below is a single TCR beta chain sequence and its context. The table came from immunoSEQ multiplex PCR; TCRdb's copy has only in-frame clones and leaves some out. The table has a few hundred thousand clones, roughly 88% seen once. The sample belongs to a study of blood T cell repertoires in COVID-19. In the study overall: Italy, Spain and the United States were the sources of the convalescent and acute COVID-19 samples. Sources were T cells, B-cell-depleted T cells, or PBMCs; the material itself was cDNA or gDNA.

CDR1 SNHLY and CDR2 FYNNEI come from the germline V gene. The CDR3 sequence is 10 residues long. Trimming removed 3 bases from V and 7 bases from J, with 4 bases in between. The study assigned cohorts using participant-reported clinical history. Source material: PBMCs or T cells enriched from blood (not recorded which). This sequence was found in a woman under 40 who had recovered from COVID-19. This sequence joins TRBV2 and TRBJ2-7; D gene unclear. The chain's CDR3 is CASSDAEQYF. The DNA of the CDR3 is TGTGCCAGCAGTGATGCGGAGCAGTACTTC.